These T cell receptor beta chains were read from a single sample in a study of T cells after yellow fever vaccination. TCRdb recomputed calls from the 5' RACE reads with MiXCR, one row per CDR3 protein. The sample includes 400,000 to 450,000 distinct CDR3 sequences, approximately 18% seen only once; the top ten take around 17%. The sample consisted of PBMCs, taken before the yellow fever booster vaccination. The receptors stem from a man younger than 30 who received the YFV17D yellow fever vaccine. Each CDR3 is given with its conserved first and last residue. The D gene is left open where the match is weak. Clone size is shown for a subset of rows, as once, few, many or a class of expanded clone.

V	D	J	size	DNA	CDR3
TRBV9	TRBD2	TRBJ2-3	few	TGTGCCAGCAGCCTTCGGACTAGCGGGGGGACGACTAGCACAGATACGCAGTATTTT	CASSLRTSGGTTSTDTQYF
TRBV20-1	NA	TRBJ2-5	few	TGCAGTGCCCCACTGGTGCTTGGGGAGACCCAGTACTTC	CSAPLVLGETQYF
TRBV20-1	TRBD1	TRBJ2-4	many	TGCAGTGCTAGATACAGGGGCGACAAAAACATTCAGTACTTC	CSARYRGDKNIQYF
TRBV20-1	NA	TRBJ2-5	few	TGCAGTGCGGTGACTAGAACAAAGGAGACCCAGTACTTC	CSAVTRTKETQYF
TRBV20-1	NA	TRBJ1-5	NA	TGCAGTGCCAGCCCGGGTAATCAGCCCCAGCATTTT	CSASPGNQPQHF
TRBV12-3/TRBV12-4	NA	TRBJ1-6	NA	TGTGCCAGCAGTTTCACAGGGTTATTTTCACCCCTCCACTTT	CASSFTGLFSPLHF
TRBV27	NA	TRBJ1-6	NA	TGTGCCAGCACGGGGGGGTTCTCACCCCTCCACTTT	CASTGGFSPLHF
TRBV4-3	NA	TRBJ2-3	NA	TGCGCCAGCAGCCAAGCTCAGCGCCGCACAGATACGCAGTATTTT	CASSQAQRRTDTQYF
TRBV29-1	TRBD1	TRBJ2-1	many	TGCAGCGTAAGCCAACCGGGACAGGGGGCTTGGAATGAGCAGTTCTTC	CSVSQPGQGAWNEQFF
TRBV7-9	NA	TRBJ2-2	few	TGTGCCAGCAGCACAGAGGTGGCGCAACGGAGGAACACCGGGGAGCTGTTTTTT	CASSTEVAQRRNTGELFF
TRBV5-1	NA	TRBJ2-1	few	TGCGCCAGCAGCTTGGGGAGGCTAAACAATGAGCAGTTCTTC	CASSLGRLNNEQFF
TRBV6-2/TRBV6-3	NA	TRBJ1-1	NA	TGTGCCAGCACCGCAAGGAAAAGGTACACGAACACTGAAGCTTTCTTT	CASTARKRYTNTEAFF
TRBV6-2/TRBV6-3	TRBD1	TRBJ1-1	few	TGTGCCAGCGGAGACACAGGGGGCAGCAACACTGAAGCTTTCTTT	CASGDTGGSNTEAFF
TRBV12-3/TRBV12-4	NA	TRBJ2-1	NA	TGTGCCACCGGCGCGGGGGCGTCTAATGAGCAGTTCTTC	CATGAGASNEQFF
TRBV20-1	TRBD1	TRBJ1-6	NA	TGCAGTGCTAGTGCCCCCGGGACAGGGGACTCACCCCTCCACTTT	CSASAPGTGDSPLHF
TRBV5-1	NA	TRBJ2-1	few	TGCGCCAGCAGCTTGTGGGGATATGAGCAGTTCTTC	CASSLWGYEQFF
TRBV12-3/TRBV12-4	NA	TRBJ1-3	NA	TGTGCCAGCAGTTTTGTGGACTCTGGAAACACCATATATTTT	CASSFVDSGNTIYF
TRBV6-5	NA	TRBJ1-3	NA	TGTGCCAGCACCCGGACCGTGGACGCCGGAAACACCATATATTTT	CASTRTVDAGNTIYF
TRBV7-9	NA	TRBJ1-6	NA	TGTGCCAGCAGCTTAGCGTACAAGAATTCACCCCTCCACTTT	CASSLAYKNSPLHF
TRBV7-2	TRBD1	TRBJ2-2	few	TGTGCCAGCACCCGGGGACAGGGGGCATCCGGGGAGCTGTTTTTT	CASTRGQGASGELFF
TRBV5-1	TRBD1	TRBJ1-2	few	TGCGCCAGCGGTTGGACAGGGCCCAACTATGGCTACACCTTC	CASGWTGPNYGYTF
TRBV20-1	NA	TRBJ1-2	NA	TGCAGTGCTGGAAGAGGAGTTACTAGCGGGGTATTACCTCGGCATGGCTACACCTTC	CSAGRGVTSGVLPRHGYTF
TRBV11-2	NA	TRBJ2-3	NA	TGTGCCAGCAGCTTTTCCTATGCAGATACGCAGTATTTT	CASSFSYADTQYF
TRBV25-1	NA	TRBJ1-4	NA	TGTGCCAGCAGTGAGGCCACAGGGAGGGCTAATGAAAAACTGTTTTTT	CASSEATGRANEKLFF
TRBV15	TRBD2	TRBJ2-2	NA	TGTGCCACCAGTAGCGGGGAGATCACCGGGGAGCTGTTTTTT	CATSSGEITGELFF
TRBV7-9	TRBD1	TRBJ1-5	few	TGTGCCAGCAGCTCTACAGGGGGCTGGCAGCCCCAGCATTTT	CASSSTGGWQPQHF
TRBV20-1	NA	TRBJ1-4	many	TGCAGTGCTACAGGGGCAACTAATGAAAAACTGTTTTTT	CSATGATNEKLFF
TRBV19	NA	TRBJ1-1	NA	TGTGCGGTGGTGGGCAGATTCATGAACACTGAAGCTTTCTTT	CAVVGRFMNTEAFF
TRBV23-1	TRBD1	TRBJ2-3	NA	TGCGCCAGCAGTCCGATGACAGGGGGCATGCATACGCAGTATTTT	CASSPMTGGMHTQYF
TRBV12-3/TRBV12-4	NA	TRBJ2-5	many	TGTGCCAGCAGTTTCAGAGCCGAAGAGACCCAGTACTTC	CASSFRAEETQYF